The 32 T cell receptor beta chains given below trace back to one sample, sequenced in a study of OX40 agonist ivuxolimab in advanced cancers. The table came from immunoSEQ multiplex PCR; TCRdb's copy has only in-frame clones and leaves some out. Among tens of thousands of clones listed, approximately 85% were seen once. This material consisted of CD4+ or CD8+ T cells sorted from blood, taken in a trial of the OX40 agonist ivuxolimab. Source of these receptors: an adult with an advanced solid tumor such as melanoma, head and neck, liver or kidney cancer.

The chain is built from TRBV28 and TRBJ2-7; TRBD2 is a possible D gene (6 bases). Germline V gene lookup returns CDR1 MDHEN and CDR2 SYDVKM. The CDR3 extends over 15 amino acids. With 7 bases removed from V and 3 bases from J, the gap between germline ends came to 19 bases. The CDR3 loop reads CASKPAGGIHYEQYF. The CDR3 DNA sequence: TGTGCCAGCAAACCTGCCGGCGGGATCCACTACGAGCAGTACTTC.

The chain carries TRBV28 and TRBJ2-7; 10 bases fit TRBD1. Germline V gene sequence: CDR1 MDHEN, CDR2 SYDVKM. The length of the CDR3 is 15 residues. After removal of 6 bases from V and 1 base from J, the junction contained 6 bases not matched to a gene. The CDR3 here is CASRSDRGLSYEQYF. The CDR3 bases are TGTGCCAGCAGGTCCGACAGGGGGCTTTCCTACGAGCAGTACTTC. The entire variable domain, with the rest obtained from reference TRBV28 and TRBJ2-7, is as follows: DVKVTQSSRYLVKRTGEKVFLECVQDMDHENMFWYRQDPGLGLRLIYFSYDVKMKEKGDIPEGYSVSREKKERFSLILESASTNQTSMYLCASRSDRGLSYEQYFGPGTRLTVT.

The chain links TRBV5-1 to TRBJ2-3; TRBD2 matches 15 bases. The CDR3 sequence is 18 residues long. With V trimmed by 1 base and J by 0 bases, 3 bases remained unmatched. CDR1 is SGHRS, CDR2 YFSETQ, per germline. The CDR3 sequence: CASSLLGLAGGSTDTQYF. The CDR3 nucleotides are TGCGCCAGCAGCTTGCTGGGACTAGCGGGGGGTAGCACAGATACGCAGTATTTT.

The V call is TRBV6-1, the J call TRBJ1-6, with D uncertain. In germline, CDR1 is MNHNS, CDR2 SASEGT. The CDR3 totals 15 residues. V dropped 2 bases and J dropped 11 bases, with 16 bases sitting between them. The CDR3 spells CASSERPPYTAPLHF. As DNA, the CDR3 is TGTGCCAGCAGTGAAAGGCCCCCCTACACGGCACCCCTCCACTTT.

J is TRBJ1-5 and V is TRBV19; no firm D call. V was cut by 5 bases and J by 6 bases, with 14 bases left in between. In germline, CDR1 is LNHDA, CDR2 SQIVND (reference sequence). The CDR3 loop spans 14 amino acids. The CDR3 is CASSLSQSPQPQHF. In DNA, the CDR3 is TGTGCCAGTAGTCTTTCCCAGTCGCCTCAGCCCCAGCATTTT.

The chain combines TRBV5-6 with TRBJ2-1; 9 bases agree with TRBD1. Germline trimming cut 4 bases from V and 4 bases from J; bases unmatched to any gene: 12. In germline, CDR1 is SGHDT, CDR2 YYEEEE. This CDR3 region has 17 residues. The CDR3 DNA follows: TGTGCCAGCAGCCCCCTCTGGACAGGGGCCGTGTACAATGAGCAGTTCTTC. As protein: CASSPLWTGAVYNEQFF.

The CDR3 DNA reads TGTGCCAGCTCACTAGCCGGACAGGACTACACCTTC. As protein: CASSLAGQDYTF. The chain couples TRBV18 to TRBJ1-2; TRBD1 matches at 7 bases. Germline lookup yields CDR1 KGHSH and CDR2 LQKENI. Trimming took 4 bases from V and 10 from J; bases not matched to a gene: 6. CDR3 length equals 12 residues.

V is TRBV28 and J is TRBJ2-5; TRBD1 aligns across 7 bases. The CDR3 is 14 residues long. Unmatched junction bases numbered 5, after V lost 5 bases and J lost 2 bases. Germline V gene lookup returns CDR1 MDHEN and CDR2 SYDVKM. This CDR3 reads CASSGPGQQETQYF. CDR3 coding DNA: TGTGCCAGCAGTGGGCCGGGACAGCAAGAGACCCAGTACTTC.

This rearrangement joins TRBV4-2 to TRBJ1-1; the D is unclear. Germline-derived CDR1 and CDR2 are LGHNA and YNFKEQ. The CDR3 has 14 residues. Trimming pared 1 base from V and 1 base from J, leaving 7 bases between. The CDR3 nucleotides are TGTGCCAGCAGCCAAGCTATACAGAACACTGAAGCTTTCTTT. Translation gives CASSQAIQNTEAFF.

The rearrangement links TRBV11-3 to TRBJ2-1; 10 bases align to TRBD2. From germline, CDR1 is SGHNT and CDR2 YENEEA. With V trimmed by 5 bases and J by 4 bases, 5 bases remained unmatched. The CDR3 extends over 15 amino acids. The CDR3 DNA follows: TGTGCCAGCAGCCTGGGACTAGCGTTTTACAATGAGCAGTTCTTC. Protein sequence: CASSLGLAFYNEQFF.

Here the CDR3 reads CSARRETQYF. The CDR3 coding sequence is TGCAGTGCTAGACGGGAGACCCAGTACTTC. The gene calls are TRBV20-1 and TRBJ2-5; no clear D gene. Germline V gives CDR1 DFQATT, CDR2 SNEGSKA (reference sequence). With 2 bases removed from V and 5 bases from J, the gap between germline ends came to 3 bases. The CDR3 loop spans 10 amino acids.

The chain couples TRBV5-1 to TRBJ2-3; tentatively, D is TRBD2 (5 bases). V was cut by 0 bases and J by 8 bases, with 7 bases left in between. The CDR3 contains 12 residues. Germline CDR1 and CDR2: SGHRS and YFSETQ. Written as DNA, the CDR3 is TGCGCCAGCAGCTTGGGAGGGATTACGCAGTATTTT. As protein: CASSLGGITQYF.

The chain combines TRBV5-8 with TRBJ1-6; D ambiguous. Trimming cost V 0 bases and J 8 bases, with 12 bases left between them. Germline V gives CDR1 SGHTS, CDR2 YDEGEE. The CDR3 sequence is 15 residues long. The CDR3 nucleotides read TGTGCCAGCAGCTTGGGGGCGTTGGCGTATTCACCCCTCCACTTT. The encoded protein is CASSLGALAYSPLHF.

This CDR3 is CASSQFGTGASYEQYF. The CDR3 DNA sequence: TGTGCCAGTAGCCAGTTCGGGACAGGGGCCTCCTACGAGCAGTACTTC. The rearrangement joins TRBV19 to TRBJ2-7; 10 nucleotides agree with TRBD1. The length of the CDR3 is 16 residues. CDR1 is LNHDA, CDR2 SQIVND, per germline (reference sequence). V was pared by 6 bases and J by 0 bases, with 8 bases of the junction left unmatched.

This clone was seen more than once but under ten times. The rearrangement uses TRBV29-1 and TRBJ1-2; 9 positions match TRBD1. There are 11 residues in the CDR3. V lost 7 bases and J lost 6; bases outside the gene matches: 3. Germline V gene sequence: CDR1 SQVTM, CDR2 ANQGSEA. CDR3 bases: TGCAGCGCCACAGGGGGCCATGGCTACACCTTC. Amino acids: CSATGGHGYTF. The variable domain in full, with the rest retrieved from reference TRBV29-1 and TRBJ1-2, is SAVISQKPSRDICQRGTSLTIQCQVDSQVTMMFWYRQQPGQSLTLIATANQGSEATYESGFVIDKFPISRPNLTFSTLTVSNMSPEDSSIYLCSATGGHGYTFGSGTRLTVV.

The rearrangement joins TRBV29-1 to TRBJ2-3; 11 bases are shared with TRBD2. This CDR3 spans 14 amino acids. V lost 5 bases to trimming and J lost 5 bases; unmatched junction nucleotides: 6. Germline V CDR1 and CDR2: SQVTM, ANQGSEA. The CDR3 bases are TGCAGCGTTCCTATAGCGGGGGGGGGAGATACGCAGTATTTT. Its protein product is CSVPIAGGGDTQYF.

The chain uses TRBV7-2 and TRBJ1-1; possibly TRBD1 for D (5 bases). V gave up 6 bases and J gave up 8 bases, with 16 bases separating them. Germline V gives CDR1 SGHTA, CDR2 FQGNSA. The CDR3 totals 13 residues. In DNA, the CDR3 is TGTGCCAGCAGATCTGGGACCACGCGAGAAGCTTTCTTT. It is translated as CASRSGTTREAFF.

The J gene is TRBJ1-2, the V gene TRBV19; TRBD1 matches 12 bases. From germline, CDR1 is LNHDA and CDR2 SQIVND (reference sequence). The length of the CDR3 is 15 residues. After removal of 5 bases from V and 2 bases from J, the junction contained 3 bases not matched to a gene. CDR3 coding DNA: TGTGCCAGTAGTGTGGGACAGGGGGCAAACTATGGCTACACCTTC. It codes for CASSVGQGANYGYTF.

The chain uses TRBV19 and TRBJ2-2; D remains unclear. Germline V gene lookup returns CDR1 LNHDA and CDR2 SQIVND (reference sequence). This CDR3 has 13 residues. V gave up 8 bases and J gave up 3 bases, with 10 bases separating them. The CDR3 sequence is CASHDEHTGELFF. Written as DNA, the CDR3 is TGTGCCAGTCACGACGAGCACACCGGGGAGCTGTTTTTT. The entire variable domain, with the rest obtained from reference TRBV19 and TRBJ2-2, is as follows: DGGITQSPKYLFRKEGQNVTLSCEQNLNHDAMYWYRQDPGQGLRLIYYSQIVNDFQKGDIAEGYSVSREKKESFPLTVTSAQKNPTAFYLCASHDEHTGELFFGEGSRLTVL.

The chain links TRBV9 to TRBJ1-6; 8 nucleotides match TRBD1. CDR1 and CDR2 (germline): SGDLS, YYNGEE. The CDR3 consists of 15 residues. J was trimmed by 5 bases and V by 4 bases; bases with no gene match: 5. The CDR3 nucleotides are TGTGCCAGCAGCCTTGGACAGGGAAATAATTCACCCCTCCACTTT. The encoded protein is CASSLGQGNNSPLHF.

The chain combines TRBV19 with TRBJ1-2; 7 positions match TRBD1. V lost 7 bases and J lost 7; bases outside the gene matches: 15. The CDR3 is made up of 15 amino acids. CDR1 is LNHDA and CDR2 is SQIVND in the germline V gene (reference sequence). CDR3 DNA: TGTGCCAGTACCCACTTGGGAGGGGGCATTGGTGGCTACACCTTC. Protein sequence: CASTHLGGGIGGYTF.

The chain joins TRBV19 to TRBJ2-2; D may be TRBD1 (6 bases). Germline V gene data show CDR1 as LNHDA and CDR2 as SQIVND (reference sequence). CDR3 size: 16 residues. Trimming took 6 bases from V and 2 from J, leaving 16 bases between them. CDR3 residues: CASRSSPGANTGELFF. The CDR3 nucleotides are TGTGCCAGTAGGTCAAGTCCAGGGGCCAACACCGGGGAGCTGTTTTTT.

The chain links TRBV18 to TRBJ1-3, with D maybe TRBD1 (6 bases). CDR1 and CDR2 (germline): KGHSH, LQKENI. The CDR3 is made up of 18 amino acids. Trimming removed 5 bases from V and 2 bases from J, with 22 bases in between. The CDR3 nucleotides are TGTGCCAGCTCAGCGAAAGTTCAAGGGGGATGGACTGGAAACACCATATATTTT. Its translation is CASSAKVQGGWTGNTIYF.

This chain links TRBV18 with TRBJ2-7; D is perhaps TRBD1 or TRBD2 (5 bases each). CDR1 KGHSH and CDR2 LQKENI come from the germline V gene. V was clipped by 6 bases and J by 1 base, with 19 bases between them. This CDR3 region has 16 residues. The DNA for the CDR3 is TGTGCCAGCTCGCAGAACCCGGGACGGCTATCCTACGAGCAGTACTTC. It is translated as CASSQNPGRLSYEQYF.

The chain has TRBV7-9 and TRBJ1-3, with D hard to call. Germline loops: CDR1 SEHNR, CDR2 FQNEAQ (reference sequence). The CDR3 loop spans 15 amino acids. V lost 5 bases and J lost 0, with 11 bases in between. CDR3 nucleotide sequence: TGTGCCAGCAGCCCAGGACGGTCCTCTGGAAACACCATATATTTT. Translating it yields CASSPGRSSGNTIYF.

This sequence joins TRBV10-3 and TRBJ2-1; a possible D gene is TRBD1 (6 bases). V lost 6 bases and J 2 bases, leaving 14 bases between the germline ends. The CDR3 length is 15 residues. Germline V gene sequence: CDR1 ENHRY, CDR2 SYGVKD. The CDR3 DNA sequence: TGTGCCATCAGCTACCAGGGGCCCCCCTACAATGAGCAGTTCTTC. Encoded protein: CAISYQGPPYNEQFF.

The rearrangement joins TRBV30 to TRBJ1-2; D uncertain. This CDR3 has 14 residues. Germline values: CDR1 GTSNPN, CDR2 SVGIG (reference sequence). Trimming took off 0 bases at V and 4 bases at J, with 12 bases between the two ends. DNA of the CDR3: TGTGCCTGGAGTGTACTCTGGAGTTCCTATGGCTACACCTTC. Translation gives CAWSVLWSSYGYTF. Based on the CDR3 plus reference TRBV30 and TRBJ1-2, the full variable domain is SQTIHQWPATLVQPVGSPLSLECTVEGTSNPNLYWYRQAAGRGLQLLFYSVGIGQISSEVPQNLSASRPQDRQFILSSKKLLLSDSGFYLCAWSVLWSSYGYTFGSGTRLTVV.

The chain has TRBV29-1 and TRBJ2-2; a possible D gene is TRBD2 (5 bases). V lost 6 bases, J lost 5 bases, and 7 bases lay in between. Germline V gene lookup returns CDR1 SQVTM and CDR2 ANQGSEA. The CDR3 is made up of 11 amino acids. CDR3 DNA: TGCAGCGTGTCGGGGACCGGGGAGCTGTTTTTT. Its translation is CSVSGTGELFF.

As for this clone: One end of the junction fails to match germline, which may point to a read error. The rearrangement joins TRBV6-1 to TRBJ1-5; a possible D gene is TRBD1 (6 bases). The CDR3 consists of 15 residues. CDR1 is MNHNS, CDR2 SASEGT, per germline. The DNA for the CDR3 is TGTGCCAGCAGGGAAGACAGGTCAAAGAATCAGCCCCAGCATTTT. This sequence encodes CASREDRSKNQPQHF.

This sequence joins TRBV4-1 and TRBJ1-2; D gene ambiguous. V was cut by 3 bases and J by 2 bases, with 19 bases left in between. This CDR3 has 17 residues. Germline V lookup: CDR1 MGHRA, CDR2 YSYEKL. CDR3 sequence: CASSQNDAGVRNYGYTF. The CDR3 DNA reads TGCGCCAGCAGCCAGAACGATGCTGGGGTTAGGAACTATGGCTACACCTTC.

The chain employs TRBV9 and TRBJ2-2; the match to TRBD2 covers 8 bases. V shed 0 bases, J shed 3 bases, and the junction held 4 bases outside the gene matches. This CDR3 contains 16 residues. Germline V gene lookup returns CDR1 SGDLS and CDR2 YYNGEE. The CDR3 region has the DNA TGTGCCAGCAGCGTAGCTCCTAGCGGGTACACCGGGGAGCTGTTTTTT. This codes for CASSVAPSGYTGELFF.

In this sample, this clone turned up once. This CDR3 is CASSLRPAGELFF. Written as DNA, the CDR3 is TGTGCCAGCAGTTTAAGACCGGCCGGGGAGCTGTTTTTT. V is TRBV27 and J is TRBJ2-2, with D uncertain. The ends were cut back, 2 bases at V and 6 bases at J, with 7 bases in the middle. The germline CDR1 and CDR2 sequences are MNHEY and SMNVEV (reference sequence). This CDR3 region has 13 residues.